The 21 T cell receptor beta chains below all came from one sample that was sequenced in a study of neurological immune-mediated disorders. TCRdb re-analysed the 5' RACE reads in MiXCR, keeping a single row per CDR3 protein. The sample holds 30,000 to 40,000 distinct CDR3 sequences, approximately 4.2% seen once. Sequenced input: PBMCs. The source is a man aged 25 to 40 with multiple sclerosis.

This clonotype was observed at least ten times. The rearrangement links TRBV19 to TRBJ2-5; 7 nucleotides line up with TRBD1. V shed 1 base and J 5 bases; nucleotides not matched to a gene: 10. The length of the CDR3 is 16 residues. Germline loops: CDR1 LNHDA, CDR2 SQIVND (reference sequence). For the CDR3, the DNA is TGTGCCAGTAGTATAGGCCTTATAGACAGGGCGGAGACCCAGTACTTC. Translation gives CASSIGLIDRAETQYF. Looking up the rest from reference TRBV19 and TRBJ2-5 gives the full variable domain: DGGITQSPKYLFRKEGQNVTLSCEQNLNHDAMYWYRQDPGQGLRLIYYSQIVNDFQKGDIAEGYSVSREKKESFPLTVTSAQKNPTAFYLCASSIGLIDRAETQYFGPGTRLLVL.

This clonotype was observed at least ten times. The chain employs TRBV6-2 or TRBV6-3 and TRBJ1-5; the D is unclear. V gave up 2 bases and J gave up 6 bases, with 5 bases separating them. Germline CDR1 and CDR2: MNHEY and SVGEGT. This CDR3 region has 12 residues. CDR3 nucleotide sequence: TGTGCCAGCAGTTACCCGGCTCAGCCCCAGCATTTT. Translation: CASSYPAQPQHF.

This clonotype was observed at least ten times. V usage is TRBV7-9 and J usage is TRBJ1-1; D gene uncertain. V lost 1 base and J 0 bases, leaving 6 bases between the germline ends. The CDR3 is 14 residues long. Germline CDR1 SEHNR, CDR2 FQNEAQ (reference sequence). The CDR3 DNA follows: TGTGCCAGCAGCTTAGGTTACCTGAACACTGAAGCTTTCTTT. It encodes CASSLGYLNTEAFF.

In this sample, this clonotype turned up many times. The V gene is TRBV5-1, the J gene TRBJ2-1; D gene uncertain. CDR1 is SGHRS and CDR2 is YFSETQ in the germline V gene. The CDR3 extends over 12 amino acids. Trimming took off 1 base at V and 4 bases at J, with 3 bases between the two ends. The CDR3 spells CASSLNYNEQFF. The CDR3 DNA is TGCGCCAGCAGCTTGAATTACAATGAGCAGTTCTTC.

In its sample, this clonotype ranks as medium-sized. The chain is built from TRBV7-2 and TRBJ2-5; D is undetermined. Germline values: CDR1 SGHTA, CDR2 FQGNSA. V gave up 5 bases and J gave up 0 bases, with 7 bases separating them. This CDR3 is 13 amino acids long. The CDR3 nucleotides read TGTGCCAGCAGCCCGGGTAACCAAGAGACCCAGTACTTC. Translation: CASSPGNQETQYF.

This clonotype was counted at least ten times. This sequence joins TRBV6-5 and TRBJ1-4; 8 bases map to TRBD1. This CDR3 contains 15 residues. From germline, CDR1 is MNHEY and CDR2 SVGAGI. The V gene end was trimmed by 0 bases and the J gene end by 8 bases; junction bases not matched to a gene: 5. CDR3: CASSYSQGGEEKLFF. DNA for the CDR3: TGTGCCAGCAGTTACTCACAGGGGGGAGAGGAAAAACTGTTTTTT.

This clonotype was observed many times. This chain joins TRBV20-1 and TRBJ2-7; possible D gene TRBD2, 6 bases. This CDR3 has 14 amino acids. V gave up 4 bases and J gave up 0 bases, with 13 bases separating them. The germline gives CDR1 DFQATT, CDR2 SNEGSKA (reference sequence). Here the CDR3 DNA reads TGCAGTGCTACACCCGGGACTCTCTCCTACGAGCAGTACTTC. It translates to CSATPGTLSYEQYF.

This clonotype was seen repeatedly, ten times or more. The chain employs TRBV3-1 and TRBJ1-2; D is uncertain. This CDR3 is 12 amino acids long. Per the germline V gene, CDR1 is LGHDT and CDR2 is YNNKEL (reference sequence). The V gene lost 2 bases and the J gene lost 5 bases, with 6 bases spanning the gap. The CDR3 sequence is CASSQSVYGYTF. The CDR3 nucleotides are TGTGCCAGCAGCCAATCTGTTTATGGCTACACCTTC.

In its sample, this clonotype was seen many times. The chain carries TRBV7-2 and TRBJ2-7, with 8 bases that match TRBD2. There are 15 residues in the CDR3. The V gene's germline CDR1 is SGHTA and CDR2 FQGNSA. Trimming took 3 bases from V and 6 from J; bases not matched to a gene: 10. The CDR3 region is CASSLGAGTSAEQYF. The CDR3 region has the DNA TGTGCCAGCAGCTTGGGGGCTGGGACTAGTGCCGAGCAGTACTTC.

This clonotype has ten or more counts. The chain combines TRBV6-2 or TRBV6-3 with TRBJ1-1; the D gene is possibly TRBD1 (5 bases). Trimming shortened V by 6 bases and J by 3 bases, and 11 bases separated the two germline ends. The CDR3 is made up of 13 amino acids. Germline V gives CDR1 MNHEY, CDR2 SVGEGT. CDR3 in DNA: TGTGCCAGCAGCGACAGATCCTACACTGAAGCTTTCTTT. Translating it yields CASSDRSYTEAFF.

This clonotype was recorded a few times. The J gene is TRBJ1-1, the V gene TRBV7-6, with 8 nucleotides matching TRBD1. V was clipped by 3 bases and J by 7 bases; unmatched bases: 4. CDR3 length: 13 amino acids. Germline loops: CDR1 SGHVS, CDR2 FNYEAQ. The CDR3: CASSLDRVGEAFF. CDR3 in DNA: TGTGCCAGCAGCTTGGACAGGGTAGGTGAAGCTTTCTTT.

This clonotype was counted between two and nine times. The chain has TRBV11-2 and TRBJ2-3, with 9 nucleotides matching TRBD2. Germline loops: CDR1 SGHAT, CDR2 FQNNGV. CDR3 length: 18 amino acids. V lost 1 base, J lost 8 bases, and 16 bases stayed unmatched. The CDR3 DNA sequence: TGTGCCAGCAGCTTAGTTTCTAGCGGGGTTTTCGCTTCGGGTACGCAGTATTTT. Residues: CASSLVSSGVFASGTQYF.

The sample holds many counts of this clonotype. V and J are TRBV29-1 and TRBJ1-1; 8 positions agree with TRBD1. This CDR3 contains 14 residues. After removal of 1 base from V and 5 bases from J, the junction contained 6 bases not matched to a gene. Germline CDR1 reads SQVTM; CDR2 reads ANQGSEA. Here the CDR3 DNA reads TGCAGCGTTGAAGCAGACAGGGGAGGGACTGAAGCTTTCTTT. This encodes CSVEADRGGTEAFF.

At least ten counts were recorded for this clonotype. V is TRBV7-2 and J is TRBJ2-1; no definite D call. Germline V CDR1 and CDR2: SGHTA, FQGNSA. The V gene lost 4 bases and the J gene lost 6 bases, with 10 bases spanning the gap. This CDR3 contains 13 residues. CDR3 protein: CASSSHVRNEQFF. The CDR3 DNA reads as TGTGCCAGCAGCTCACATGTGCGCAATGAGCAGTTCTTC.

This clonotype was recorded at least ten times. The chain links TRBV9 to TRBJ1-2, with a tentative D call TRBD1 (6 bases). The CDR3 covers 17 residues. Trimming took off 0 bases at V and 8 bases at J, with 23 bases between the two ends. The germline gives CDR1 SGDLS, CDR2 YYNGEE. In DNA form, the CDR3 reads TGTGCCAGCAGCGTAGAATACTTCGGGGGGGCTGAAAAAGGCTACACCTTC. Amino acids: CASSVEYFGGAEKGYTF.

This clonotype came up many times. The V and J genes are TRBV20-1 and TRBJ2-1; the D is unclear. V lost 6 bases and J 5 bases, leaving 11 bases between the germline ends. The CDR3 is 12 amino acids. Germline CDR1 is DFQATT and CDR2 is SNEGSKA (reference sequence). The CDR3 here is CSALILNNEQFF. The CDR3 DNA sequence: TGCAGTGCCCTAATCCTGAACAATGAGCAGTTCTTC.

At least ten counts were recorded for this clonotype. This chain joins TRBV6-2 or TRBV6-3 and TRBJ2-7; D possibly uses TRBD1 or TRBD2 (5 bases each). This CDR3 has 15 amino acids. The V gene lost 2 bases and the J gene lost 6 bases, with 17 bases spanning the gap. Germline assignment: CDR1 MNHEY and CDR2 SVGEGT. DNA of the CDR3: TGTGCCAGCAGTTACGGTCCGCTTCGGGGCGCCGAGCAGTACTTC. Its protein is CASSYGPLRGAEQYF.

There are many counts of this clonotype. J is TRBJ1-5 and V is TRBV3-1; D call uncertain. V was cut by 0 bases and J by 8 bases, with 8 bases left in between. CDR1 is LGHDT and CDR2 is YNNKEL in the germline V gene (reference sequence). The CDR3 spans 13 residues. CDR3 sequence (DNA): TGTGCCAGCAGCCAAGAGGAGGGTAAGCCCCAGCATTTT. Encoded protein: CASSQEEGKPQHF.

The sample holds many counts of this clonotype. The rearrangement joins TRBV9 to TRBJ1-4; D is unresolved. Trimming cost V 0 bases and J 7 bases, with 10 bases left between them. The CDR3 is made up of 14 amino acids. The germline V gene has CDR1 SGDLS and CDR2 YYNGEE. CDR3 sequence (DNA): TGTGCCAGCAGCGTAGGGCAGGTCCGTGAAAAACTGTTTTTT. This codes for CASSVGQVREKLFF. Full variable domain (outside the CDR3, taken from reference TRBV9 and TRBJ1-4): DSGVTQTPKHLITATGQRVTLRCSPRSGDLSVYWYQQSLDQGLQFLIQYYNGEERAKGNILERFSAQQFPDLHSELNLSSLELGDSALYFCASSVGQVREKLFFGSGTQLSVL.

At least ten counts were recorded for this clonotype. The rearrangement uses TRBV21-1 and TRBJ2-7; the table's D call, TRBD1, was not checked against the DNA. TRBV21-1 is classified as a pseudogene. The CDR3 sequence is 13 residues long. The CDR3 region has the DNA TGTGCCAGGAAAGGAATCAGGCGGCACGAGCAGTACTTC. Its translation: CARKGIRRHEQYF.

This clonotype was recorded at least ten times. The chain links TRBV18 to TRBJ1-2; unclear D gene. V was trimmed by 0 bases and J by 2 bases, leaving 16 bases between them. Germline CDR1 and CDR2: KGHSH and LQKENI. The CDR3 runs 17 residues. The CDR3 nucleotides are TGTGCCAGCTCACCACCGTACGGCAGACTTTCAAACTATGGCTACACCTTC. Translation gives CASSPPYGRLSNYGYTF.